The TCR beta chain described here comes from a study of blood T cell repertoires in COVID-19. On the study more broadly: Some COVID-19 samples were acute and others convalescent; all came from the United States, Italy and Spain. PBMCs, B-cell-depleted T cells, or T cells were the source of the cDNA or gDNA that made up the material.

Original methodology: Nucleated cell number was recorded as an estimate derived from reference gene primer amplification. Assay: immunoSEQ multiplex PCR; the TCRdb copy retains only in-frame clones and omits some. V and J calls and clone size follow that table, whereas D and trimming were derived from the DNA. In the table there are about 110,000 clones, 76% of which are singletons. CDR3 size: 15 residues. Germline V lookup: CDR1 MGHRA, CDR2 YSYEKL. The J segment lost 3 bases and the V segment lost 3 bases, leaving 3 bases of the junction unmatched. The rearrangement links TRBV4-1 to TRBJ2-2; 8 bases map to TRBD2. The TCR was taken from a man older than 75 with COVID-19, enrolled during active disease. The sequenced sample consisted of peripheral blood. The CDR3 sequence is CASSHRSGDTGELFF. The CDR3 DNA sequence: TGCGCCAGCAGCCACCGTAGCGGGGACACCGGGGAGCTGTTTTTT.